This is a list of T cell receptor beta chains from one sample in a study of T cells in Graves' hyperthyroidism and ophthalmopathy. A single record per CDR3 protein comes from TCRdb applying MiXCR to the multiplex PCR reads. The table lists fewer than 450,000 distinct CDR3 sequences, about 18% of them singletons. What was sequenced was blood. Every receptor here comes from a young woman with Graves' hyperthyroidism that later progressed to Graves' ophthalmopathy. CDR3s include the opening cysteine and the closing phenylalanine or tryptophan. Each record gives: clone size, J gene, V gene, CDR3 length, D gene, CDR3 DNA, CDR3 protein. A D gene is named only where the DNA matches it firmly. Rows may omit the clone size; those that give it use once, few, many or a size class.

>few|TRBJ1-1|TRBV6-5|13|NA
TGTGCCAGCAGTTACTTACAGGGAGATGAAGCTTTCTTT
CASSYLQGDEAFF
>many|TRBJ2-3|TRBV11-2|17|NA
TGTGCCAGCAGCCTCCTAACAGGGCCAGCTAGCACAGATACGCAGTATTTT
CASSLLTGPASTDTQYF
>few|TRBJ1-4|TRBV9|17|NA
TGTGCCAGCAGCCCTGGGACCGGAGGGGCAACTAATGAAAAACTGTTTTTT
CASSPGTGGATNEKLFF
>many|TRBJ2-7|TRBV7-8|12|TRBD1
TGTGCCAGCAGCCCGGACAGGGGCGAGCAGTACTTC
CASSPDRGEQYF
>few|TRBJ2-6|TRBV4-2|20|TRBD1
TGTGCCAGCAGCCAAGATACGGTACAGGGGGTCTGGCCTGGGGCCAACGTCCTGACTTTC
CASSQDTVQGVWPGANVLTF
>many|TRBJ1-1|TRBV28|15|NA
TGTGCCAGCAGTCCGGGCCATTGGGTGAACACTGAAGCTTTCTTT
CASSPGHWVNTEAFF
>once|TRBJ2-5|TRBV2|13|TRBD1
TGTGCCACCAAGAACAGGGGGCATGAGACCCAGTACTTC
CATKNRGHETQYF
>many|TRBJ2-1|TRBV7-2|15|NA
TGTGCCAGCAGCCCCAGGGGTCGGGGGAACAATGAGCAGTTCTTC
CASSPRGRGNNEQFF
>NA|TRBJ2-1|TRBV20-1|16|NA
TGCAGTGCTAGAGATGTGGGGGGGCCCTCCTACAATGAGCAGTTCTTC
CSARDVGGPSYNEQFF
>NA|TRBJ2-3|TRBV27|16|TRBD2
TGTGCCAGCAATCTACAACTAGCGGGAGGCCCAGATACGCAGTATTTT
CASNLQLAGGPDTQYF
>many|TRBJ2-1|TRBV20-1|15|NA
TGCAGTGCTAGAGGGGTATGGGAGAGCTACAATGAGCAGTTCTTC
CSARGVWESYNEQFF
>many|TRBJ2-7|TRBV25-1|15|TRBD1
TGTGCCAGCAGTGCCCCCATGGACAGGGGGTACGAGCAGTACTTC
CASSAPMDRGYEQYF
>NA|TRBJ2-5|TRBV4-1|19|TRBD1
TGCGCCAGCAGCCCAATCGGCCGGTGGGGACAGGGGGTACAAGAGACCCAGTACTTC
CASSPIGRWGQGVQETQYF
>few|TRBJ2-1|TRBV25-1|13|TRBD1
TGTGCCAGCAGGGACAGGGGAGACAATGAGCAGTTCTTC
CASRDRGDNEQFF
>many|TRBJ2-7|TRBV24-1|12|NA
TGTGCCACCAGTGACAGGGACTACGAGCAGTACTTC
CATSDRDYEQYF
>NA|TRBJ2-3|TRBV5-1|12|TRBD2
TGCGCCAGCCGCGCGGGGGGCGGGACGCAGTATTTT
CASRAGGGTQYF
>many|TRBJ2-7|TRBV2|15|TRBD2
TGTGCCAGCGGGGCCGAACTAGCGGGAGCCTACGAGCAGTACTTC
CASGAELAGAYEQYF
>few|TRBJ1-1|TRBV29-1|12|NA
TGCAGCGTTGTCGACGGGGAAACTGAAGCTTTCTTT
CSVVDGETEAFF
>many|TRBJ2-1|TRBV20-1|14|TRBD2
TGCAGTGCTAGCCAAGCGGGAGGGTACAATGAGCAGTTCTTC
CSASQAGGYNEQFF
>many|TRBJ2-3|TRBV20-1|15|NA
TGCAGTGCTAGAGTGTACGGGGGGCTGACAGATACGCAGTATTTT
CSARVYGGLTDTQYF
>NA|TRBJ1-3|TRBV19|13|NA
TGTGCCAGTAGTACCAGGGCACGAAACACCATATATTTT
CASSTRARNTIYF
>NA|TRBJ1-4|TRBV15|15|NA
TGTGCCACCAGCAGAGACCGAGCAGGGAATGAAAAACTGTTTTTT
CATSRDRAGNEKLFF